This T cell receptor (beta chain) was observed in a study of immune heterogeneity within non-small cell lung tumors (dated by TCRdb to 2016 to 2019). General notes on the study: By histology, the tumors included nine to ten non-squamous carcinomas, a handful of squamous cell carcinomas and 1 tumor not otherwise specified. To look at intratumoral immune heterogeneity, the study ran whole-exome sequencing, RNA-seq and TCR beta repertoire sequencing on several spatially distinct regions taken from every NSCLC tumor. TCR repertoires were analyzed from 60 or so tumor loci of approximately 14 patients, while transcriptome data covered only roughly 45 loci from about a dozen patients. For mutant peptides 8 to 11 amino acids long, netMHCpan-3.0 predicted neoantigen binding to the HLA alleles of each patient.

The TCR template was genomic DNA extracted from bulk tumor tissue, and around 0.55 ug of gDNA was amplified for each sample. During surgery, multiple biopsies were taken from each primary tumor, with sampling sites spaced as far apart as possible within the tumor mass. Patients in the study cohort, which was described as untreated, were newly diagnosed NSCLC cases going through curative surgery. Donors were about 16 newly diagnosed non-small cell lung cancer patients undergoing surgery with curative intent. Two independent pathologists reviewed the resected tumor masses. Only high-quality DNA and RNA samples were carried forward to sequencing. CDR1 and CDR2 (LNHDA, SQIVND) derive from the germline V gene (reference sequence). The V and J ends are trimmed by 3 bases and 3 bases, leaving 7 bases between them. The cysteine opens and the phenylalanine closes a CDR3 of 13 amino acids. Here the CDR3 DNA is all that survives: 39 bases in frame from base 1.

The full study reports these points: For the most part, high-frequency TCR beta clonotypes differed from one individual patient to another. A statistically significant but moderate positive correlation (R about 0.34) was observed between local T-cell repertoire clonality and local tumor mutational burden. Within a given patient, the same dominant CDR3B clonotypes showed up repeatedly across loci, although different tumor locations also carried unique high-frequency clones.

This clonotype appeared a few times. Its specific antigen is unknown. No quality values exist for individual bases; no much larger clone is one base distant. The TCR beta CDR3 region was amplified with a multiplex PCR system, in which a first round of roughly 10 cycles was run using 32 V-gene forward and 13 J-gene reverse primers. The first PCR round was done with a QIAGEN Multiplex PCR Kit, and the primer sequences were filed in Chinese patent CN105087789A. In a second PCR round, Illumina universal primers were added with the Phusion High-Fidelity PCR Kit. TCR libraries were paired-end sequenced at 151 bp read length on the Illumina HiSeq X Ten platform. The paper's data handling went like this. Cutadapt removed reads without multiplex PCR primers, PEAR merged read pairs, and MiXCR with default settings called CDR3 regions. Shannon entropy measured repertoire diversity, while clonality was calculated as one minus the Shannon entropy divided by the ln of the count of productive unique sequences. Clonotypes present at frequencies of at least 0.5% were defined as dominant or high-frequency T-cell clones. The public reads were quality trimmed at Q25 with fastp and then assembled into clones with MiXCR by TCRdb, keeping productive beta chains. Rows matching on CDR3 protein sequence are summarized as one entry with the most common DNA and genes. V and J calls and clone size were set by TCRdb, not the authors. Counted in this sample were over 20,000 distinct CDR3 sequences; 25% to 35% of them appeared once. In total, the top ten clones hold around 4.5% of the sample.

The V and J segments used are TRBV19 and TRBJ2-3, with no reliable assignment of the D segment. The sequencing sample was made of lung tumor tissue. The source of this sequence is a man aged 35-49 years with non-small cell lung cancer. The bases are TGTGCCAGTAGTATTAGTCAGACAGATACGCAGTATTTT. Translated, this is CASSISQTDTQYF.